The sequence of this T cell receptor beta chain was determined in a study of cytomegalovirus exposure and HLA in healthy donors. Study-level points and caveats: Three of the chains that were CMV-associated were confirmed in vitro to be specific for CMV antigens. The classifier reportedly diagnosed cytomegalovirus status with high sensitivity and specificity.

Turning to this clone: Its antigen is not identified.

Primers: 60 Vbeta forward and 13 Jbeta reverse. TCRdb's table, derived via immunoSEQ multiplex PCR, lists solely in-frame clones and lacks some. The ten most abundant clones cover approximately 4.5% of a sample with 30,000 to 35,000 clones. The CDR3 runs to 11 residues. CDR1 MNHEY and CDR2 SVGAGI come from the germline V gene. Trimming took 8 bases from V and 10 from J, leaving 9 bases between them. Sequencing was performed on PBMCs. The sequence was obtained from a woman in her forties in good health and CMV-seropositive. The rearrangement joins TRBV6-5 to TRBJ1-6; no definite D call. CDR3 sequence (DNA): TGTGCCAGCGGGGAGAGATCACCCCTCCACTTT. Its protein is CASGERSPLHF.